The rows below give T cell receptor beta chains drawn from one sample of a study of cytomegalovirus exposure and HLA in healthy donors. Using immunoSEQ multiplex PCR, the repertoire was profiled, and TCRdb retains in-frame clones only, with some absent. The ten top clones account for roughly 0.74%, within a sample of over 150,000 clones. Sequencing was performed on PBMCs. Source of these receptors: a boy aged 5-17 years in good health and CMV-seronegative. Each CDR3 is given with its conserved first and last residue. The D gene is left open where the match is weak.

d_gene	v_gene	j_gene	CDR3aa	CDR3nt
NA	TRBV30	TRBJ2-7	CAWSVLLLVYPYEQYF	TGTGCCTGGAGTGTCCTACTTCTGGTATATCCCTACGAGCAGTACTTC
NA	TRBV5-4	TRBJ1-4	CASSFDANEKLFF	TGTGCCAGCAGCTTCGATGCGAATGAAAAACTGTTTTTT
NA	TRBV6-1	TRBJ1-5	CASSENSHQPQHF	TGTGCCAGCAGTGAAAACAGTCATCAGCCCCAGCATTTT
NA	TRBV19	TRBJ1-1	CASSNREGTEAFF	TGTGCCAGCAGTAACAGGGAGGGCACTGAAGCTTTCTTT
NA	TRBV11-3	TRBJ1-1	CASSLFGPTDRFPNTEAFF	TGTGCCAGCAGCTTATTCGGGCCAACAGACAGGTTCCCGAACACTGAAGCTTTCTTT
TRBD2	TRBV7-2	TRBJ2-1	CASSLARNSGPYNEQFF	TGTGCCAGCAGCTTAGCGCGAAATAGCGGGCCCTACAATGAGCAGTTCTTC
NA	TRBV2	TRBJ1-2	CASRTLGVDGYTF	TGTGCCAGCAGGACCTTGGGAGTGGATGGCTACACCTTC
NA	TRBV5-6	TRBJ2-7	CASSSPGGPYEQYF	TGTGCCAGCAGCTCCCCCGGGGGGCCCTACGAGCAGTACTTC
NA	TRBV27	TRBJ2-6	CASSSEGTGANVLTF	TGTGCCAGCAGTTCCGAGGGAACTGGGGCCAACGTCCTGACTTTC
NA	TRBV5-5	TRBJ1-4	CASSLVGPTNEKLFF	TGTGCCAGCAGCCTCGTTGGCCCAACTAATGAAAAACTGTTTTTT
TRBD2	TRBV7-2	TRBJ2-3	CASSLTSGGGPDTQYF	TGTGCCAGCAGCTTAACTAGCGGGGGGGGGCCAGATACGCAGTATTTT
TRBD1	TRBV6-5	TRBJ1-6	CASSYRTGTNNSPLHF	TGTGCCAGCAGTTACAGGACAGGAACAAATAATTCACCCCTCCACTTT
TRBD1	TRBV5-4	TRBJ2-7	CASSLRTGGREEQYF	TGTGCCAGCAGCTTACGGACAGGGGGCCGGGAAGAGCAGTACTTC
TRBD1	TRBV7-2	TRBJ2-2	CASSRTGPGELFF	TGTGCCAGCAGCCGGACAGGGCCCGGGGAGCTGTTTTTT
TRBD1	TRBV18	TRBJ1-5	CASSVLGQRLSNQPQHF	TGTGCCAGCTCAGTACTGGGACAGAGACTCAGCAATCAGCCCCAGCATTTT
TRBD1	TRBV25-1	TRBJ2-5	CASKSDRGGQTQYF	TGTGCCAGCAAGTCGGACAGGGGCGGGCAGACCCAGTACTTC
NA	TRBV28	TRBJ1-1	CASGSGAFF	TGTGCCAGCGGCTCGGGAGCTTTCTTT
NA	TRBV7-2	TRBJ1-4	CASSDQGPLPNEKLFF	TGTGCCAGCAGCGACCAGGGTCCCCTCCCTAATGAAAAACTGTTTTTT
NA	TRBV7-2	TRBJ1-2	CASLWELGYTF	TGTGCCAGCTTGTGGGAGTTGGGCTACACCTTC
TRBD1	TRBV5-6	TRBJ2-2	CASSLGGTGNTGELFF	TGTGCCAGCAGCTTGGGAGGGACAGGGAACACCGGGGAGCTGTTTTTT
TRBD2	TRBV7-3	TRBJ2-7	CASSVVGGTSYEQYF	TGTGCCAGCAGCGTTGTGGGGGGGACCTCCTACGAGCAGTACTTC
NA	TRBV13	TRBJ1-2	CASSLGQVSHGYTF	TGTGCCAGCAGCTTAGGCCAGGTTTCCCATGGCTACACCTTC
NA	TRBV5-1	TRBJ2-3	CASSLRWPDTQYF	TGCGCCAGCAGCTTGAGATGGCCCGATACGCAGTATTTT
NA	TRBV4-2	TRBJ2-3	CASSFLGATGTDTQYF	TGTGCCAGCAGCTTCCTGGGGGCAACAGGCACAGATACGCAGTATTTT
TRBD1	TRBV7-9	TRBJ2-7	CASSSGTGNNYEQYF	TGTGCCAGCAGCAGTGGGACAGGGAATAACTACGAGCAGTACTTC
NA	TRBV4-1	TRBJ1-1	CASSQEQYSMNTEAFF	TGCGCCAGCAGCCAAGAGCAATACAGCATGAACACTGAAGCTTTCTTT
NA	TRBV19	TRBJ2-7	CASSAGSITYEQYF	TGTGCCAGTAGTGCCGGGTCGATCACCTACGAGCAGTACTTC
NA	TRBV7-9	TRBJ2-1	CASSRTTVDEQFF	TGTGCCAGCAGCCGAACTACCGTCGATGAGCAGTTCTTC
NA	TRBV27	TRBJ2-7	CASSSTATGRVHEQYF	TGTGCCAGCAGTTCAACCGCGACAGGTAGAGTCCACGAGCAGTACTTC
TRBD2	TRBV7-2	TRBJ2-7	CASSLASGGYEQYF	TGTGCCAGCAGCTTAGCCAGCGGGGGCTACGAGCAGTACTTC
NA	TRBV5-5	TRBJ1-4	CASSDSGGKLFF	TGTGCCAGCAGCGATTCGGGAGGAAAACTGTTTTTT
TRBD2	TRBV18	TRBJ2-3	CASSLSAGGPSSTDTQYF	TGTGCCAGCTCACTTTCGGCGGGGGGGCCCTCTAGCACAGATACGCAGTATTTT
NA	TRBV6-1	TRBJ2-1	CASMRGANEQFF	TGTGCCAGCATGCGCGGGGCCAATGAGCAGTTCTTC
TRBD1	TRBV29-1	TRBJ1-5	CSVGQRNQPQHF	TGCAGCGTGGGACAGAGAAATCAGCCCCAGCATTTT
NA	TRBV7-2	TRBJ2-2	CASSLSRAPGELFF	TGTGCCAGCAGCTTATCCAGGGCCCCCGGGGAGCTGTTTTTT
TRBD2	TRBV27	TRBJ2-1	CASSPTAGLHYNEQFF	TGTGCCAGCAGCCCCACCGCGGGACTACACTACAATGAGCAGTTCTTC
NA	TRBV4-1	TRBJ1-5	CASSQGQNYQPQHF	TGCGCCAGCAGCCAAGGACAAAACTATCAGCCCCAGCATTTT
TRBD2	TRBV27	TRBJ2-1	CASRPRTSGGNEQFF	TGTGCCAGCAGACCGAGGACTAGCGGGGGGAATGAGCAGTTCTTC
TRBD1	TRBV2	TRBJ2-2	CAKKPGQGNTGELFF	TGTGCCAAAAAACCGGGACAGGGAAACACCGGGGAGCTGTTTTTT
NA	TRBV6-5	TRBJ1-1	CASSSPGRRNTEAFF	TGTGCCAGCAGTTCCCCAGGGAGGAGGAACACTGAAGCTTTCTTT
TRBD1	TRBV11-2	TRBJ1-1	CASRRPGTANTEAFF	TGTGCCAGCAGACGTCCTGGGACAGCGAACACTGAAGCTTTCTTT
TRBD1	TRBV28	TRBJ1-2	CAGFGRDRGPSGYTF	TGTGCCGGCTTCGGCCGGGACAGGGGGCCGAGTGGCTACACCTTC